The present TCR beta chain was sequenced within a study of T cells in localized non-small cell lung cancer. Study results and caveats: Uninvolved adjacent lung, not tumor, had the highest T cell clonality.

V lost 5 bases to trimming and J lost 0 bases, with 13 bases between them. This CDR3 spans 15 amino acids. CDR1 and CDR2 from the germline V gene are SGHTA and FQGNSA. Turning to this clone: Its cognate antigen is unknown.

Clones were sequenced by immunoSEQ multiplex PCR, and TCRdb holds only the in-frame ones, with some missing. The sample includes more than 12,000 clones, about 80% of them seen just once. The origin of this receptor is a female donor of 60 years or more with stage I squamous cell lung carcinoma. The rearrangement joins TRBV7-2 to TRBJ1-1; possible D gene TRBD1, 5 bases. Sequences were derived from peripheral blood, sampled before any cancer treatment. CDR3 amino acids: CASSAGAYMNTEAFF. The DNA of the CDR3 is TGTGCCAGCAGCGCCGGGGCCTACATGAACACTGAAGCTTTCTTT.